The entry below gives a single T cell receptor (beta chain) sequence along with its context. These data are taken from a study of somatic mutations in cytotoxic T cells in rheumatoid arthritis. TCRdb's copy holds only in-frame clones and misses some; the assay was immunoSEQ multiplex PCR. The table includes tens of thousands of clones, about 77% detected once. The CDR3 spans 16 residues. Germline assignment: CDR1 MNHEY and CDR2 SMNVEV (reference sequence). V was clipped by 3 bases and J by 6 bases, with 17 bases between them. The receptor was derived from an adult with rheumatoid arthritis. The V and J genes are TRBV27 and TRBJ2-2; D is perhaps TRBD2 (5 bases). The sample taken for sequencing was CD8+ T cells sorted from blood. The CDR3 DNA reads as TGTGCCAGCAGTTTCTTAGGGTTTGAGGGTGCCGGGGAGCTGTTTTTT. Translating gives CASSFLGFEGAGELFF.